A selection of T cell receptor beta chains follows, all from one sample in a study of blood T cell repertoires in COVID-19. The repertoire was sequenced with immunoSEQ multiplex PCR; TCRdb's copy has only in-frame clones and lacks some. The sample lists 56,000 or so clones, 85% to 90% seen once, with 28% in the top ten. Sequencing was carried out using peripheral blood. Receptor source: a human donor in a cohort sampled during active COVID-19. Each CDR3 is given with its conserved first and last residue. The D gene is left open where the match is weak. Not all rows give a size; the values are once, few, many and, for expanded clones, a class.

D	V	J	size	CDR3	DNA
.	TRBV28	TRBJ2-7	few	CASSHRDSSYEQYF	TGTGCCAGCAGTCATCGGGACTCATCCTACGAGCAGTACTTC
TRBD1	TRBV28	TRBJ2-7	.	CASRRDRGQSYEQYF	TGTGCCAGCCGAAGGGACAGGGGGCAATCGTACGAGCAGTACTTC
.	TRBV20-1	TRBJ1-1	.	CSPRLNTEAFF	TGCAGTCCCAGGTTGAACACTGAAGCTTTCTTT
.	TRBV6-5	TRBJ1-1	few	CASSYSRVGYAFF	TGTGCCAGCAGTTATAGCAGGGTAGGATACGCTTTCTTT
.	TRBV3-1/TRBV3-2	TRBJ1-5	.	CASSQDSQPQHF	TGTGCCAGCAGCCAAGATAGCCAGCCCCAGCATTTT
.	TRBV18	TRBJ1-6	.	CASSPERSSPLHF	TGTGCCAGCTCACCAGAGAGGAGTTCACCCCTCCACTTT
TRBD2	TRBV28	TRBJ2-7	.	CASSFPTSGNQYF	TGTGCCAGCAGTTTTCCCACTAGCGGGAATCAGTACTTC
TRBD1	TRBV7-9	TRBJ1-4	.	CASSLGQGRGANEKLFF	TGTGCCAGCAGCTTGGGACAGGGGCGGGGAGCTAATGAAAAACTGTTTTTT
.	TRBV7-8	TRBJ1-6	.	CASSLESVLRLYNSPLHF	TGTGCCAGCAGCTTAGAGTCAGTATTGAGGCTGTATAATTCACCCCTCCACTTT
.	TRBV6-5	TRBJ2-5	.	CASRLLGDRQETQYF	TGTGCCAGCAGGTTGCTAGGGGATAGACAAGAGACCCAGTACTTC
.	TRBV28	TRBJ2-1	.	CASSFRFRYNEQFF	TGTGCCAGCAGTTTCAGGTTCCGGTACAATGAGCAGTTCTTC
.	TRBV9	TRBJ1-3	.	CASSPLVSGNTIYF	TGTGCCAGCAGCCCCCTCGTCTCTGGAAACACCATATATTTT
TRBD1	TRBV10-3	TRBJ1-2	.	CAISQDRGYGYTF	TGTGCCATCAGCCAAGACAGGGGCTATGGCTACACCTTC
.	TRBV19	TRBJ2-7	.	CASSMGGEVSYEQYF	TGTGCCAGTAGTATGGGCGGGGAAGTCTCCTACGAGCAGTACTTC
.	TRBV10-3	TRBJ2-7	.	CAISDGQGWYEQYF	TGTGCCATCAGTGACGGCCAGGGGTGGTACGAGCAGTACTTC
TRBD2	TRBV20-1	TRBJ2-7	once	CSPGGGEQYF	TGCAGCCCGGGGGGGGGCGAGCAGTACTTC
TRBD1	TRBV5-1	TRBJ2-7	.	CASSAGQGISYEQYF	TGCGCCAGCAGCGCGGGACAGGGTATTTCCTACGAGCAGTACTTC
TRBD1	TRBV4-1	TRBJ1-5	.	CASSQGPGQGFQPQHF	TGCGCCAGCAGCCAAGGGCCGGGACAGGGGTTCCAGCCCCAGCATTTT